The 28 T cell receptor beta chains reported below all come from one sample, sequenced in a study of beta chain features in type 1 diabetes. Reverse transcription of all isolated RNA meant that expressed TCRB transcripts were sequenced. This table comes from immunoSEQ multiplex PCR, and its TCRdb copy is limited to in-frame clones, with some not included. The sample records some 410,000 clones, 14% being singletons. The source material was naive CD4+ T cells from blood. These receptors all come from a man younger than 40 in good health.

This clone was seen more than once but under ten times. This rearrangement joins TRBV7-2 to TRBJ2-7; D possibly matches TRBD1 or TRBD2 (5 bases each). Trimming left V 3 bases short and J 0 bases short, with 9 bases between. The CDR3 is made up of 14 amino acids. Looked up from germline, CDR1 is SGHTA and CDR2 is FQGNSA. The CDR3, as DNA: TGTGCCAGCAGCTTTGGGGGATTCTCCTACGAGCAGTACGTC. Its translation is CASSFGGFSYEQYV.

In its sample, this clone was seen a few times. This sequence joins TRBV2 and TRBJ2-4; possibly TRBD2 for D (5 bases). Germline V gives CDR1 SNHLY, CDR2 FYNNEI. V was pared by 6 bases and J by 6 bases, with 12 bases between. The CDR3 runs 13 residues. The CDR3: CASRRPGRNIQYF. CDR3 in DNA: TGTGCCAGCAGACGACCGGGAAGAAACATTCAGTACTTC.

The chain recombines TRBV6-5 with TRBJ2-2, with D unclear. CDR1 and CDR2 (germline): MNHEY, SVGAGI. The CDR3 runs 14 residues. V gave up 5 bases and J gave up 8 bases, with 15 bases separating them. CDR3 bases: TGTGCCAGCAGTCCCCGGCCCCCGGTGGGGGAGCTGTTTTTT. Protein: CASSPRPPVGELFF.

In this sample, this clone turned up a few times. V usage is TRBV6-1 and J usage is TRBJ2-3; D gene uncertain. CDR3 size: 16 residues. Trimming took off 0 bases at V and 0 bases at J, with 10 bases between the two ends. In germline, CDR1 is MNHNS, CDR2 SASEGT. DNA of the CDR3: TGTGCCAGCAGTGAAGCTTTCACGGCTAGCACAGATACGCAGTATTTT. Its translation is CASSEAFTASTDTQYF.

This clone was found a few times. Other DNA variants within this sample encode the same CDR3. The chain uses TRBV9 and TRBJ2-5; D possibly corresponds to TRBD2 (6 bases). Germline-derived CDR1 and CDR2 are SGDLS and YYNGEE. The CDR3 length is 14 residues. Trimming removed 0 bases at V and 1 base at J, with 7 bases between. The chain's CDR3 is CASSVGTTQETQYF. DNA for the CDR3: TGTGCCAGCAGCGTAGGGACTACCCAAGAGACCCAGTACTTC.

The chain recombines TRBV28 with TRBJ2-7; D gene uncertain. This CDR3 region has 11 residues. V gave up 9 bases and J gave up 7 bases, with 13 bases separating them. Germline CDR1 is MDHEN and CDR2 is SYDVKM. The CDR3 is CASWGGREQYV. For the CDR3, the DNA is TGTGCCAGTTGGGGTGGGCGTGAGCAGTACGTC.

The chain recombines TRBV7-2 with TRBJ2-3, with D possibly TRBD2 on 5 matching bases. Trimming shortened V by 4 bases and J by 1 base, and 15 bases separated the two germline ends. Germline V CDR1 and CDR2: SGHTA, FQGNSA. The CDR3 totals 16 residues. DNA of the CDR3: TGTGCCAGCAGCTCGACCTCAGCGGCGGGCACAGATACGCAGTATTTT. Its translation is CASSSTSAAGTDTQYF.

This clone was detected only a few times. The genes are TRBV9 and TRBJ2-1, with D tentatively TRBD1 or TRBD2 (5 bases each). V was cut by 0 bases and J by 2 bases, with 9 bases left in between. CDR1 SGDLS and CDR2 YYNGEE come from the germline V gene. This CDR3 spans 15 amino acids. In nucleotides, the CDR3 is TGTGCCAGCAGCGTAGATAGGGACCCCTACAATGAGCAGTTCTTC. Translated: CASSVDRDPYNEQFF.

In this sample, this clone turned up a few times. This chain uses TRBV9 with TRBJ2-1; D possibly corresponds to TRBD2 (5 bases). The ends were cut back, 0 bases at V and 0 bases at J, with 10 bases in the middle. Germline V gene data show CDR1 as SGDLS and CDR2 as YYNGEE. The CDR3 contains 16 residues. The CDR3 loop reads CASSVAGSYSYNEQFF. CDR3 coding DNA: TGTGCCAGCAGCGTAGCGGGGTCCTACTCCTACAATGAGCAGTTCTTC.

V is TRBV4-2 and J is TRBJ2-1, with 9 nucleotides matching TRBD2. V gave up 7 bases and J gave up 7 bases; unmatched junction bases: 17. The CDR3 runs to 17 residues. Germline V CDR1 and CDR2: LGHNA, YNFKEQ. This chain's CDR3 is CASTTPTSGRLTNEQFF. The CDR3 DNA reads as TGTGCCAGCACCACCCCTACGAGCGGGAGGCTAACAAATGAGCAGTTCTTC.

This clone was seen more than once but under ten times. This sequence joins TRBV19 and TRBJ2-2; D uncertain. CDR1 is LNHDA, CDR2 SQIVND, per germline (reference sequence). The CDR3 is 13 residues long. The V gene lost 1 base and the J gene lost 5 bases, with 5 bases spanning the gap. The DNA of the CDR3 is TGTGCCAGTAGTATAGCAAGGACCGGGGAGCTGTTTTTT. Protein sequence: CASSIARTGELFF. Supplemented by reference TRBV19 and TRBJ2-2, the full variable domain reads DGGITQSPKYLFRKEGQNVTLSCEQNLNHDAMYWYRQDPGQGLRLIYYSQIVNDFQKGDIAEGYSVSREKKESFPLTVTSAQKNPTAFYLCASSIARTGELFFGEGSRLTVL.

Only a few counts were recorded for this clone. The chain couples TRBV10-3 to TRBJ2-5, with D perhaps TRBD1 (5 bases). V lost 6 bases, J lost 4 bases, and 15 bases lay in between. CDR1 and CDR2 from the germline V gene are ENHRY and SYGVKD. CDR3 length equals 14 residues. CDR3 nucleotides: TGTGCCATCAGCAGGGTCTTAGTTGGAGAGACCCAGTACTTC. The encoded protein is CAISRVLVGETQYF.

As to this clone: The same CDR3 can be traced to other DNA sequences in this sample. The CDR3 nucleotides read TGCAGCGTTGAAGGGACCTCTTACACTGAAGCTTTCTTT. Translating it yields CSVEGTSYTEAFF. This sequence joins TRBV29-1 and TRBJ1-1; no reliable D call. There are 13 residues in the CDR3. V was pared by 1 base and J by 3 bases, with 9 bases between. Germline lookup yields CDR1 SQVTM and CDR2 ANQGSEA.

This clone was found a few times. The rearrangement uses TRBV10-3 and TRBJ2-1; weak D call: TRBD1 (6 bases). Germline CDR1 reads ENHRY; CDR2 reads SYGVKD. CDR3 length: 13 amino acids. Deletions cut 10 bases from V and 8 bases from J, with 18 bases between. CDR3 residues: CATEPARGHEQFF. For the CDR3, the DNA is TGTGCCACAGAACCAGCCAGGGGTCATGAGCAGTTCTTC.

This clone has more than one count but fewer than ten. The chain links TRBV4-2 to TRBJ2-5; possible D gene TRBD2, 6 bases. This CDR3 is built from 14 residues. CDR1 is LGHNA, CDR2 YNFKEQ, per germline. V was clipped by 6 bases and J by 7 bases, with 18 bases between them. In DNA form, the CDR3 reads TGTGCCAGCAGACCAACCGGGACTGGCGGGACCCAGTACTTC. Translated: CASRPTGTGGTQYF.

The chain combines TRBV14 with TRBJ2-5, with 7 bases lining up with TRBD1. The CDR3 runs 16 residues. Germline lookup yields CDR1 SGHDN and CDR2 FVKESK. J was trimmed by 2 bases and V by 4 bases; bases with no gene match: 10. The CDR3 sequence is CASSPYLVRGQETQYF. The DNA for the CDR3 is TGTGCCAGCAGCCCCTATCTAGTCAGGGGGCAAGAGACCCAGTACTTC. The full variable domain, its missing parts supplied by reference TRBV14 and TRBJ2-5, is EAGVTQFPSHSVIEKGQTVTLRCDPISGHDNLYWYRRVMGKEIKFLLHFVKESKQDESGMPNNRFLAERTGGTYSTLKVQPAELEDSGVYFCASSPYLVRGQETQYFGPGTRLLVL.

This clone showed up just a few times. The sample holds other DNA sequences that translate to the same CDR3. V and J are TRBV9 and TRBJ2-1, with D tentatively TRBD1 or TRBD2 (6 bases each). V was pared by 2 bases and J by 4 bases, with 10 bases between. Germline V gene lookup returns CDR1 SGDLS and CDR2 YYNGEE. The CDR3 is made up of 14 amino acids. The CDR3 protein is CASSVGGSYNEQFF. The CDR3 bases are TGTGCCAGCAGCGTGGGGGGCTCGTACAATGAGCAGTTCTTC.

The chain employs TRBV13 and TRBJ2-1, with 14 bases identical to TRBD2. V gave up 1 base and J gave up 8 bases; unmatched junction bases: 7. CDR3 length: 17 amino acids. Germline assignment: CDR1 PRHDT and CDR2 FYEKMQ (reference sequence). CDR3 sequence (DNA): TGTGCCAGCAGCTTAGCCCCCGGGACTAGCGGGAGACATGAGCAGTTCTTC. This gives the protein CASSLAPGTSGRHEQFF. Based on the CDR3 plus reference TRBV13 and TRBJ2-1, the full variable domain is AAGVIQSPRHLIKEKRETATLKCYPIPRHDTVYWYQQGPGQDPQFLISFYEKMQSDKGSIPDRFSAQQFSDYHSELNMSSLELGDSALYFCASSLAPGTSGRHEQFFGPGTRLTVL.

This clone appeared a few times. V is TRBV6-5 and J is TRBJ2-1, with TRBD1 matching over 7 bases. J was trimmed by 3 bases and V by 7 bases; bases with no gene match: 6. Germline V gene sequence: CDR1 MNHEY, CDR2 SVGAGI. This CDR3 has 14 residues. CDR3 loop: CASTQTGYYNEQFF. CDR3 coding DNA: TGTGCCAGCACGCAGACAGGGTACTACAATGAGCAGTTCTTC.

This clone has a handful of counts. The chain combines TRBV7-2 with TRBJ2-3; D gene uncertain. V shed 8 bases and J shed 4 bases, with 13 bases lying between them. CDR3 length: 13 amino acids. Per germline, CDR1 SGHTA and CDR2 FQGNSA. The CDR3 is CASGHPRADTQYF. CDR3 nucleotide sequence: TGTGCCAGCGGCCACCCTCGGGCAGATACGCAGTATTTT.

The V gene is TRBV25-1, the J gene TRBJ1-2; tentatively, D is TRBD1 (6 bases). V was shortened by 4 bases and J by 4 bases, with 10 bases between the two germline ends. Per germline, CDR1 MGHDK and CDR2 SYGVNS. The CDR3 consists of 13 residues. CDR3 bases: TGTGCCAGCAGTGGGTTACAGGGCTATGGCTACACCTTC. Translation: CASSGLQGYGYTF.

The chain links TRBV7-9 to TRBJ1-2; the match to TRBD1 covers 9 bases. Germline loops: CDR1 SEHNR, CDR2 FQNEAQ (reference sequence). J gave up 8 bases and V 5 bases, and 9 bases lay outside the gene matches. This CDR3 is built from 14 residues. The CDR3 sequence is CASSGRDRASGYTF. The CDR3 region has the DNA TGTGCCAGCAGCGGCCGGGACAGGGCCTCCGGCTACACCTTC.

In its sample, this clone was seen a few times. The chain joins TRBV7-2 to TRBJ1-2; D is unresolved. The germline gives CDR1 SGHTA, CDR2 FQGNSA. CDR3 length: 15 residues. Trimming took off 2 bases at V and 3 bases at J, with 13 bases between the two ends. The CDR3 loop is CASSLWARSDYGYTF. CDR3 in DNA: TGTGCCAGCAGCTTATGGGCAAGAAGCGACTATGGCTACACCTTC.

This clone was observed a handful of times. This chain uses TRBV10-3 with TRBJ2-7; 8 nucleotides agree with TRBD1. This CDR3 has 11 residues. The V and J ends lost 8 bases and 6 bases, in that order; junction bases with no gene match: 3. In germline, CDR1 is ENHRY, CDR2 SYGVKD. This CDR3 reads CAIGTGVEQYV. CDR3 DNA sequence: TGTGCCATCGGGACAGGTGTCGAGCAGTACGTC.

The gene calls are TRBV2 and TRBJ1-2; D remains unclear. The CDR3 runs 14 residues. Germline V gene data show CDR1 as SNHLY and CDR2 as FYNNEI. V lost 2 bases, J lost 8 bases, and 15 bases lay in between. The CDR3 spells CASSESRTLTGYTF. CDR3 nucleotides: TGTGCCAGCAGTGAAAGCAGGACCTTGACGGGCTACACCTTC.

This chain connects TRBV6-1 to TRBJ2-5, with D unresolved. Germline CDR1 reads MNHNS; CDR2 reads SASEGT. V was pared by 7 bases and J by 5 bases, with 8 bases between. The CDR3 loop spans 11 amino acids. CDR3: CASISKETQYF. The CDR3 nucleotides are TGTGCCAGCATTTCTAAGGAGACCCAGTACTTC.

In this sample, this clone turned up a few times. The chain links TRBV25-1 to TRBJ1-2; D might be TRBD1 (5 bases). Germline lookup yields CDR1 MGHDK and CDR2 SYGVNS. This CDR3 is 13 amino acids long. The V gene lost 5 bases and the J gene lost 5 bases, with 12 bases spanning the gap. DNA of the CDR3: TGTGCCAGCAGTAACCGGGGCCAATATGGCTACACCTTC. It codes for CASSNRGQYGYTF.

The genes are TRBV27 and TRBJ2-1, with D maybe TRBD1 (6 bases). Trimming took 3 bases from V and 0 from J, leaving 12 bases between them. The CDR3 extends over 16 amino acids. Germline V gene sequence: CDR1 MNHEY, CDR2 SMNVEV (reference sequence). The CDR3 DNA sequence: TGTGCCAGCAGTTTGGGGGCGCCGAGCTCCTACAATGAGCAGTTCTTC. The encoded protein is CASSLGAPSSYNEQFF.